This T cell receptor beta chain derives from a study of T-cell reconstitution after alpha-beta-depleted transplantation in children. Overall study findings and caveats: Some patients owed their high day-60 TCRbeta diversity to surviving recipient T cells and thymic progenitors. One year after transplant, T-cell counts and diversity came mostly from newly produced T cells. Several hundred expanded graft clones reportedly gave rise to the alpha-beta T cells present about two months after transplant.

Unique molecular identifiers were incorporated when the TCRbeta library was constructed. Each CDR3 protein is one row after TCRdb ran MiXCR on the PCR reads. The table lists approximately 240,000 distinct CDR3 sequences, 11% of them singletons. V was cut by 6 bases and J by 11 bases, with 19 bases left in between. CDR3 length: 13 amino acids. This clonotype was counted ten times or more. Its specificity is unknown. The clonotype originates from a child less than two years old with acute myeloid leukemia, due to receive a stem cell transplant. The rearrangement joins TRBV12-3 or TRBV12-4 to TRBJ1-1, with D perhaps TRBD1 (5 bases). This material consisted of PBMCs, taken before TCRalphabeta/CD19-depleted stem cell transplant. For the CDR3, the DNA is TGTGCCAGCAGCTTTGGCGACGGGGACCATGCTTTCTTT. It is translated as CASSFGDGDHAFF.